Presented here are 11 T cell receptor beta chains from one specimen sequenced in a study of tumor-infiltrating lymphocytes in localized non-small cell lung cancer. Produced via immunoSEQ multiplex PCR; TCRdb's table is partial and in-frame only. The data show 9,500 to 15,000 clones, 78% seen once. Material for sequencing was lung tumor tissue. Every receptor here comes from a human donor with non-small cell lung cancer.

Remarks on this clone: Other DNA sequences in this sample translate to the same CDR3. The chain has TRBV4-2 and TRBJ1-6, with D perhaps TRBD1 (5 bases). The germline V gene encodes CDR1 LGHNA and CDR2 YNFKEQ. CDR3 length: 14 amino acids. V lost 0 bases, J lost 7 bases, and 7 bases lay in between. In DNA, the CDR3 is TGTGCCAGCAGCCAAGAGGGGGGAAATTCACCCCTCCACTTT. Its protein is CASSQEGGNSPLHF.

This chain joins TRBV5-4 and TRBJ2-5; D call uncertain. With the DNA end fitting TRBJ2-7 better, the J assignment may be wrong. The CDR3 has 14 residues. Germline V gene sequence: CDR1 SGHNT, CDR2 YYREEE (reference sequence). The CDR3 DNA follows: TGTGCCAGCAGCCCCCTCCAAGGGATGTACGAGCAGTACTTC. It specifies CASSPLQGMYEQYF.

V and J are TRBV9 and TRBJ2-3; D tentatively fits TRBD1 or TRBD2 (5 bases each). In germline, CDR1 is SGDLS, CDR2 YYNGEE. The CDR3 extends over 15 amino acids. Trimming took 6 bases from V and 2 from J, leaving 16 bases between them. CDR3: CASTPEGTLTDTQYF. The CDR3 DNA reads TGTGCCAGCACCCCAGAGGGGACCCTCACAGATACGCAGTATTTT.

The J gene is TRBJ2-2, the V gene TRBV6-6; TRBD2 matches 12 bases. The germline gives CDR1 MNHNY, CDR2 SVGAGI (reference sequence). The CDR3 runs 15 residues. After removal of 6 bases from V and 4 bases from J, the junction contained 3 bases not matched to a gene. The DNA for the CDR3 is TGTGCCAGCAGCGGACTAGCGGGAAGCACCGGGGAGCTGTTTTTT. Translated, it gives CASSGLAGSTGELFF.

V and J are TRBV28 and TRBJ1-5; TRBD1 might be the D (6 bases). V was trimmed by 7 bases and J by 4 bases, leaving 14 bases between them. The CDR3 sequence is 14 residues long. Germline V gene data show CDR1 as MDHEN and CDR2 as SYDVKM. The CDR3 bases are TGTGCCAGCACCACGGGGGGCTTAAATCAGCCCCAGCATTTT. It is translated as CASTTGGLNQPQHF.

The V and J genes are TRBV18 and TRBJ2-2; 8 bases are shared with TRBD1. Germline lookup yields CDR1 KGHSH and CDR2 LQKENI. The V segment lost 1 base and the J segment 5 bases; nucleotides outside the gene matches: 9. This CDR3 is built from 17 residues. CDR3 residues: CASSPRFPGGNTGELFF. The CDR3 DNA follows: TGTGCCAGCTCACCACGGTTCCCAGGGGGCAATACCGGGGAGCTGTTTTTT.

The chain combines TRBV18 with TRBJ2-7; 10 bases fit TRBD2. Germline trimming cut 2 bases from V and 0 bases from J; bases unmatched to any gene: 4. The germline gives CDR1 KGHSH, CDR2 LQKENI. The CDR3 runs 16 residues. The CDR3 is CASSPTSGMGSYEQYF. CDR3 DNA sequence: TGTGCCAGCTCACCAACTAGCGGGATGGGCTCCTACGAGCAGTACTTC. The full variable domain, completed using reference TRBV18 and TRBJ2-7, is NAGVMQNPRHLVRRRGQEARLRCSPMKGHSHVYWYRQLPEEGLKFMVYLQKENIIDESGMPKERFSAEFPKEGPSILRIQQVVRGDSAAYFCASSPTSGMGSYEQYFGPGTRLTVT.

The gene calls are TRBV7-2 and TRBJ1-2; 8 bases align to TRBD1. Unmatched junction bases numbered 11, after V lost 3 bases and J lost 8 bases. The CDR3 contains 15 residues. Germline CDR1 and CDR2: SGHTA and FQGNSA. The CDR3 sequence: CASSFRGTGRIGYTF. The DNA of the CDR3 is TGTGCCAGCAGCTTCAGGGGGACAGGTAGAATCGGCTACACCTTC.

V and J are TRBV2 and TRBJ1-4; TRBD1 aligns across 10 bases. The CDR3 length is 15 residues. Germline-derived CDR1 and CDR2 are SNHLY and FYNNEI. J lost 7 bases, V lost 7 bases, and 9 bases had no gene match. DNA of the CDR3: TGTGCCAGCAAAGGACAGGGGGGGCCAACTGAAAAACTGTTTTTT. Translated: CASKGQGGPTEKLFF.

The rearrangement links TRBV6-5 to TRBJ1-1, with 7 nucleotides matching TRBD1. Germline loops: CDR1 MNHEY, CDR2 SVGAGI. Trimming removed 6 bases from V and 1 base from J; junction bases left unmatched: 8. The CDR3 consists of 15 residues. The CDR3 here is CASRPPGTANTEAFF. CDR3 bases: TGTGCCAGCAGGCCCCCCGGGACAGCGAACACTGAAGCTTTCTTT.

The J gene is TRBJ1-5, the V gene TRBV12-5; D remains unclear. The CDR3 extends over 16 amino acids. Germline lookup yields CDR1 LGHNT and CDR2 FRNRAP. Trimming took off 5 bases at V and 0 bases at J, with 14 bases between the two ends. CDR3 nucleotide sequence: TGTGCTAGTGGTCCTCAGACCGCCCTTAGCAATCAGCCCCAGCATTTT. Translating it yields CASGPQTALSNQPQHF. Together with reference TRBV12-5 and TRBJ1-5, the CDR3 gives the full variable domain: DARVTQTPRHKVTEMGQEVTMRCQPILGHNTVFWYRQTMMQGLELLAYFRNRAPLDDSGMPKDRFSAEMPDATLATLKIQPSEPRDSAVYFCASGPQTALSNQPQHFGDGTRLSIL.